The rows below give T cell receptor beta chains drawn from one sample of a study of blood T cells in healthy people across ages. In TCRdb, the 5' RACE reads were re-called with MiXCR into one record per CDR3 protein. The sample holds about 1.8 million distinct CDR3 sequences, 40% to 55% seen once. Material for sequencing was blood. The origin of the receptors is a woman between 35 and 50 years old in good health. CDR3s include the opening cysteine and the closing phenylalanine or tryptophan. The order of the fields is clone size, D gene, J gene, V gene, CDR3 DNA, CDR3 protein. A D gene is named only where the DNA matches it firmly. For some rows the clone size is stated as once, few or many, or as a class when expanded; others skip it.

- | - | TRBJ2-5 | TRBV20-1 | TGCAGTGGGGGGTACGCTCGGACGAGCGGGGAGACCCAGTACTTC | CSGGYARTSGETQYF
- | - | TRBJ1-2 | TRBV6-5 | TGTGCCAGCAGTTACGATAGCAGAGGGAACTATGGCTACACCTTC | CASSYDSRGNYGYTF
- | TRBD1 | TRBJ2-5 | TRBV5-6 | TGTGCCAGCAGCTTGGGCCGGGGACAGGGGCGAGAGACCCAGTACTTC | CASSLGRGQGRETQYF
- | TRBD1 | TRBJ2-5 | TRBV9 | TGTGCCAGCAGCAGGGACAGGGTTCGAGAGACCCAGTACTTC | CASSRDRVRETQYF
- | - | TRBJ2-1 | TRBV20-1 | TGCAGTGCTCTAGCCAGGTCCTCCTACAATGAGCAGTTCTTC | CSALARSSYNEQFF
- | - | TRBJ2-5 | TRBV24-1 | TGTGCCACCAGTGACGGGACTTCTCCACTCGGGACCCAGTACTTC | CATSDGTSPLGTQYF
- | - | TRBJ1-5 | TRBV4-3 | TGCGCCAGCAGCCAAGTAAGGGGACCGAGTCTCGGGAGCAATCAGCCCCAGCATTTT | CASSQVRGPSLGSNQPQHF
- | - | TRBJ2-5 | TRBV12-3/TRBV12-4 | TGTGCCAGCAGTTTAACTAGCCTGGTTGAGACCCAGTACTTC | CASSLTSLVETQYF
few | TRBD1 | TRBJ2-1 | TRBV5-1 | TGCGCCAGCAGCTTGGCTGGGACAGGGAACTACAATGAGCAGTTCTTC | CASSLAGTGNYNEQFF
- | - | TRBJ1-1 | TRBV5-1 | TGCGCCAGCAGCTTGGCTACTGGGGTGAACACTGAAGCTTTCTTT | CASSLATGVNTEAFF
- | - | TRBJ2-7 | TRBV7-6 | TGTGCCAGCAGCTTATTGGCCATGACAGACAATGAGCAGTACTTC | CASSLLAMTDNEQYF
- | - | TRBJ1-2 | TRBV10-3 | TGTGCCATCAGTGATGAAAGGCCGGGCTACACCTTC | CAISDERPGYTF
- | - | TRBJ2-6 | TRBV12-3/TRBV12-4 | TGTGTCAGCAGTGGTGGAAGGGGTCCCGGGGCCAACGTCCTGACTTTC | CVSSGGRGPGANVLTF
- | - | TRBJ1-1 | TRBV28 | TGTGCCAGCAGTTTATCGGGGGGAGGTTCGACTGAAGCTTTCTTT | CASSLSGGGSTEAFF
- | - | TRBJ2-1 | TRBV7-2 | TGTGCCAGCAGCCTCAAAGCGGGTAGGGATCCAGCTGAGCAGTTCTTC | CASSLKAGRDPAEQFF
few | - | TRBJ2-7 | TRBV27 | TGTGCCAGCAGTTTAATTGGGGGCAGGGGTAGTTACGAGCAGTACTTC | CASSLIGGRGSYEQYF
- | - | TRBJ1-6 | TRBV4-2 | TGTGCCAGCAGCCAAGTCCAGGAAACCCTCCACTTT | CASSQVQETLHF
few | TRBD2 | TRBJ2-3 | TRBV20-1 | TGCAGTGCTAGATATGGGGGGGAGAGCACAGATACGCAGTATTTT | CSARYGGESTDTQYF
- | TRBD1 | TRBJ1-1 | TRBV20-1 | TGCAGTGCTAGAACGCTTGAGGACAGGGGGAACACTGAAGCTTTCTTT | CSARTLEDRGNTEAFF
- | - | TRBJ1-1 | TRBV29-1 | TGCAGCGCAAGGGGGGCGGCCATGAACACTGAAGCTTTCTTT | CSARGAAMNTEAFF
- | - | TRBJ1-2 | TRBV29-1 | TGCAGCGTTGAACAGGAGGGGCGGGCTAACTATGGCTACACCTTC | CSVEQEGRANYGYTF
- | TRBD1 | TRBJ2-7 | TRBV20-1 | TGCAGTGCTAGAGAACTAATGAACAGGGGTGGGTACTTC | CSARELMNRGGYF
- | TRBD2 | TRBJ2-7 | TRBV9 | TGTGCCAGCAGCGTTTTATCCTCTACCGGGGGGGCATTTTACGAGCAGTACTTC | CASSVLSSTGGAFYEQYF
- | TRBD1 | TRBJ1-6 | TRBV27 | TGTGCCAGCAGGAGGACAGGGATTCTGGATTCACCCCTCCACTTT | CASRRTGILDSPLHF
few | - | TRBJ1-2 | TRBV4-2 | TGTGCCAGCAGCCAAGATTTGGGAGGGTATAGGGACTATGGCTACACCTTC | CASSQDLGGYRDYGYTF
- | - | TRBJ2-4 | TRBV20-1 | TGCAGTGCCGAGCGGAGGGAACGCCAAAACATTCAGTACTTC | CSAERRERQNIQYF
once | TRBD1 | TRBJ2-5 | TRBV28 | TGTGCCAGCACTACAGGGGGTAAAAGTTCGGAGACCCAGTACTTC | CASTTGGKSSETQYF
few | - | TRBJ2-7 | TRBV28 | TGTGCCAGCCGTTCCTCTATATCAAACTACGAGCAGTACTTC | CASRSSISNYEQYF
- | - | TRBJ1-2 | TRBV7-3 | TGTGCCAGCAGCTCCGGACACGGCTATGGCTACACCTTC | CASSSGHGYGYTF
few | - | TRBJ2-1 | TRBV7-2 | TGTGCCAGCAGCTTGTACCAAGAGACCCAGTTCTTC | CASSLYQETQFF
- | - | TRBJ1-2 | TRBV9 | TGTGGAGGCCCAGCCAGCTATGGCTACACCTTC | CGGPASYGYTF
- | TRBD1 | TRBJ1-5 | TRBV28 | TGTGCCAGCAGTACCCGGGCCGGGACAGATGATCAGCCCCAGCATTTT | CASSTRAGTDDQPQHF
- | - | TRBJ1-1 | TRBV5-1 | TGCGCCAGCAGCTTGGTCGTCAGCCCAAACACTGAAGCTTTCTTT | CASSLVVSPNTEAFF
many | - | TRBJ2-3 | TRBV27 | TGTGCCAGCAGTACCCAACGGGACACAGATACGCAGTATTTT | CASSTQRDTDTQYF
- | - | TRBJ2-5 | TRBV20-1 | TGCAGTGCCCCTGACTTGCAGACCCAGTACTTC | CSAPDLQTQYF
- | TRBD1 | TRBJ1-2 | TRBV28 | TGTGCCAGCAGGAGTCTACAGGGGGCGCGTGGCTACACCTTC | CASRSLQGARGYTF
- | TRBD2 | TRBJ2-1 | TRBV7-2 | TGTGCCAGCAGCTTGGCGGGGGTGGGTGAGCAGTTCTTC | CASSLAGVGEQFF
- | - | TRBJ2-3 | TRBV2 | TGTGCCAGCAGTGAGAGGCGGGACCACACAGATACGCAGTATTTT | CASSERRDHTDTQYF
- | TRBD2 | TRBJ2-3 | TRBV28 | TGTGCCAGCAGTCTAGCGGAACATACGCAGTATTTT | CASSLAEHTQYF